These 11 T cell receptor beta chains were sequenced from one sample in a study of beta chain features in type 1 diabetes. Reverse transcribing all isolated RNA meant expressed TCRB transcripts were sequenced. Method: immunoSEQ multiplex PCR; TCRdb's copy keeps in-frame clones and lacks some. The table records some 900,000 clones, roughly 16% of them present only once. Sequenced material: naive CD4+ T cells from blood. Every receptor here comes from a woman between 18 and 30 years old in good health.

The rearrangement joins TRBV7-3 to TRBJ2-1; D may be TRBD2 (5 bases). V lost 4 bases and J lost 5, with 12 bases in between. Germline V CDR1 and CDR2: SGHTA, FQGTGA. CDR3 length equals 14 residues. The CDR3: CASSSTNWDNEQFF. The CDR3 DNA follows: TGTGCCAGCAGCTCGACTAATTGGGACAATGAGCAGTTCTTC.

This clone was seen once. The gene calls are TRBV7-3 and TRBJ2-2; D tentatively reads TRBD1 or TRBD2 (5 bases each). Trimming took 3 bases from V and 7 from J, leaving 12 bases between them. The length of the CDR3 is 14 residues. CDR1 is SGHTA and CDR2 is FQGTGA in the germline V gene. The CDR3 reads CASSFPRAGGELFF. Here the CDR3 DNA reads TGTGCCAGCAGCTTTCCCAGGGCGGGCGGGGAGCTGTTTTTT. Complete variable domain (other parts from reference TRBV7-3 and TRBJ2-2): GAGVSQTPSNKVTEKGKYVELRCDPISGHTALYWYRQSLGQGPEFLIYFQGTGAADDSGLPNDRFFAVRPEGSVSTLKIQRTERGDSAVYLCASSFPRAGGELFFGEGSRLTVL.

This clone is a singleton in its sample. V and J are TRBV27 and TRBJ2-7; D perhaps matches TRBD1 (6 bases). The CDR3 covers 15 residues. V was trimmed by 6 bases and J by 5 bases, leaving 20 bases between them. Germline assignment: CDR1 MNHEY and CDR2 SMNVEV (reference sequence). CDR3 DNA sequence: TGTGCCAGCAGAAGGGGACAAGGCCTGCCAGACGAGCAGTACTTC. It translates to CASRRGQGLPDEQYF.

In nucleotides, the CDR3 is TGTGCCATCAGTGAGTCGCTCGGGGAAGCTTTCTTT. Translating gives CAISESLGEAFF. The chain recombines TRBV10-3 with TRBJ1-1; D remains ambiguous. CDR1 is ENHRY, CDR2 SYGVKD, per germline. The V and J ends lost 0 bases and 8 bases respectively, with 7 bases between them. CDR3 length: 12 residues.

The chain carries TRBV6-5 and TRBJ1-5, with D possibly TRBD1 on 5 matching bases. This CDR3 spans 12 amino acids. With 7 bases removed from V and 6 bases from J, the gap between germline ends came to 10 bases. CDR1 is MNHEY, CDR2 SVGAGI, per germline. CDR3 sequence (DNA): TGTGCCAGCACCAAGGGGCCTCAGCCCCAGCATTTT. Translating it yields CASTKGPQPQHF.

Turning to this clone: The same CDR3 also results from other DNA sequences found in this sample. The CDR3, as DNA: TGTGCCAGCAGCTCCGGTGCGGATACGCAGTATTTT. Its translation is CASSSGADTQYF. The chain has TRBV7-2 and TRBJ2-3, with D unclear. Looked up from germline, CDR1 is SGHTA and CDR2 is FQGNSA. CDR3 length: 12 amino acids. Trimming cost V 4 bases and J 6 bases, with 8 bases left between them.

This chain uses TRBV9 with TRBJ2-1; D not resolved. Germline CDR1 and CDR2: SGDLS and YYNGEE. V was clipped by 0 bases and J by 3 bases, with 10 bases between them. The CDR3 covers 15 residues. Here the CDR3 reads CASSVVGYSYNEQFF. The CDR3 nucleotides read TGTGCCAGCAGCGTAGTGGGGTACAGCTACAATGAGCAGTTCTTC.

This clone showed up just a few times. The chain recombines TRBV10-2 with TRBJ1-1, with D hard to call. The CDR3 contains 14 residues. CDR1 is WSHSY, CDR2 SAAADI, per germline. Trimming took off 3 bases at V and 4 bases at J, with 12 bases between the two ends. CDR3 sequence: CASSEPGMGTEAFF. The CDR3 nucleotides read TGCGCCAGCAGTGAACCGGGTATGGGCACTGAAGCTTTCTTT.

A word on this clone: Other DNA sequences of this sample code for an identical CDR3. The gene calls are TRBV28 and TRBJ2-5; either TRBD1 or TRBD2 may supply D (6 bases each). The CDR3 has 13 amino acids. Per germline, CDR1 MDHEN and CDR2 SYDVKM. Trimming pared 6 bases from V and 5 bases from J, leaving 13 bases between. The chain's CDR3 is CASSLTGRETQYF. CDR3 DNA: TGTGCCAGCAGCCTTACAGGGAGGGAGACCCAGTACTTC.

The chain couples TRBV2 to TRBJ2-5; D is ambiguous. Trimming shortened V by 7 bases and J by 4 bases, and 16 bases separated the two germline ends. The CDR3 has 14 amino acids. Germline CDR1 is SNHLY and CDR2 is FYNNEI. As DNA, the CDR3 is TGTGCCAGCAAGCCGGGTCGACTCGGAGAGACCCAGTACTTC. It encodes CASKPGRLGETQYF.

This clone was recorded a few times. In DNA form, the CDR3 reads TGCGCCAGCAGGAGCGGAGACGGGGAGACCCAGTACTTC. Translation gives CASRSGDGETQYF. The chain links TRBV5-1 to TRBJ2-5, with D maybe TRBD2 (5 bases). Germline CDR1 SGHRS, CDR2 YFSETQ. The CDR3 consists of 13 residues. V was trimmed by 5 bases and J by 5 bases, leaving 13 bases between them.